A single sample is the source of the 4 T cell receptor beta chains below, sequenced in a study of a mutant IDH1 vaccine in newly diagnosed glioma. The time point: week 47, end of study. Every vaccine dose comprised 300 ug of mutant IDH1 20-mer peptide plus topical imiquimod. Their recognized antigens are unknown. Sequenced by immunoSEQ multiplex PCR; TCRdb stores in-frame clones only, minus some. The sample includes tens of thousands of clones, about three quarters of them seen just once. The input for sequencing was PBMCs, taken from a glioma patient whose treatment included an IDH1 peptide vaccine. All receptors come from a woman in her thirties or forties with glioma. Some clones in this sample may be carry-over from other donors' samples.

CDR3 sequence (DNA): TGTGCCAGCAGTTCTTCCGGGACAGGGGGAGGCTACACCTTC. It encodes CASSSSGTGGGYTF. The V and J genes are TRBV27 and TRBJ1-2; 11 positions agree with TRBD1. The CDR3 length is 14 residues. V gave up 4 bases and J gave up 8 bases; unmatched junction bases: 6. The germline V gene has CDR1 MNHEY and CDR2 SMNVEV (reference sequence).

The rearrangement uses TRBV7-2 and TRBJ1-5; D not resolved. The CDR3 has 14 residues. Trimming left V 2 bases short and J 4 bases short, with 9 bases between. CDR1 and CDR2 from the germline V gene are SGHTA and FQGNSA. The CDR3 DNA reads TGTGCCAGCAGCTTATGGGGATTTAATCAGCCCCAGCATTTT. Encoded protein: CASSLWGFNQPQHF.

This chain joins TRBV5-1 and TRBJ1-4, with D possibly matching TRBD1 (5 bases). Germline V CDR1 and CDR2: SGHRS, YFSETQ. V shed 0 bases and J shed 8 bases, with 11 bases lying between them. This CDR3 has 14 residues. CDR3 nucleotide sequence: TGCGCCAGCAGCTTGGACAGGCCAGGGGAAAAACTGTTTTTT. Translated: CASSLDRPGEKLFF. The full variable domain, in which reference TRBV5-1 and TRBJ1-4 provide the parts outside the CDR3, is KAGVTQTPRYLIKTRGQQVTLSCSPISGHRSVSWYQQTPGQGLQFLFEYFSETQRNKGNFPGRFSGRQFSNSRSEMNVSTLELGDSALYLCASSLDRPGEKLFFGSGTQLSVL.

This clone appeared once. The chain recombines TRBV19 with TRBJ1-2; 8 bases are shared with TRBD1. The germline gives CDR1 LNHDA, CDR2 SQIVND (reference sequence). V shed 5 bases, J shed 4 bases, and the junction held 12 bases outside the gene matches. The CDR3 covers 16 residues. The CDR3 nucleotides are TGTGCCAGTAGTTGGGGGGGGGACAGGAGGCTCTATGGCTACACCTTC. Translating gives CASSWGGDRRLYGYTF.